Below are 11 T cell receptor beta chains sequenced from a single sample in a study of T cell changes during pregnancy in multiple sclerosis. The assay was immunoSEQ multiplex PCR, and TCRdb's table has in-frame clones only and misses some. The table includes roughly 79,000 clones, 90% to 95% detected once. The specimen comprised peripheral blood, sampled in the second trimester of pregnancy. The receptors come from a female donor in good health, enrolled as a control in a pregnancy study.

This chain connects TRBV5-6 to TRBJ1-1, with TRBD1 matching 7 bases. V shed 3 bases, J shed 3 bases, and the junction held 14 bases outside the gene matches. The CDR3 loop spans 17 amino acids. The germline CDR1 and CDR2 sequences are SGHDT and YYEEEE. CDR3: CASSSEEVRDSYTEAFF. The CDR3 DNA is TGTGCCAGCAGCTCGGAGGAAGTTCGGGACAGCTACACTGAAGCTTTCTTT.

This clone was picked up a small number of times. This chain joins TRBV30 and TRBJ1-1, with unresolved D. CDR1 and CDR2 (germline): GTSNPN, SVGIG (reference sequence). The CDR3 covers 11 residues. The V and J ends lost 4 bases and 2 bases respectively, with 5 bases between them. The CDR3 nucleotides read TGTGCCTGGACGACAAACACTGAAGCTTTCTTT. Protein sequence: CAWTTNTEAFF. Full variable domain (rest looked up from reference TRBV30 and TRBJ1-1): SQTIHQWPATLVQPVGSPLSLECTVEGTSNPNLYWYRQAAGRGLQLLFYSVGIGQISSEVPQNLSASRPQDRQFILSSKKLLLSDSGFYLCAWTTNTEAFFGQGTRLTVV.

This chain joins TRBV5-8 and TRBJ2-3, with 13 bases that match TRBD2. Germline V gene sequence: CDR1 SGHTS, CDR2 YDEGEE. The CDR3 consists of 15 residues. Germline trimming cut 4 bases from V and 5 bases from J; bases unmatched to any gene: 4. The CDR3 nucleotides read TGTGCCAGCAGCCCCCGGACTAGCGGGGGAGATACGCAGTATTTT. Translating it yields CASSPRTSGGDTQYF.

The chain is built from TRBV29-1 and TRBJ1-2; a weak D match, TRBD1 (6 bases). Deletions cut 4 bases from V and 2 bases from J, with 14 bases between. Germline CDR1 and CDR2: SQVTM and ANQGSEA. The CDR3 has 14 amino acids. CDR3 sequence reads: CSVGAGTINYGYTF. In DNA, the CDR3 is TGCAGCGTTGGGGCCGGGACAATAAACTATGGCTACACCTTC.

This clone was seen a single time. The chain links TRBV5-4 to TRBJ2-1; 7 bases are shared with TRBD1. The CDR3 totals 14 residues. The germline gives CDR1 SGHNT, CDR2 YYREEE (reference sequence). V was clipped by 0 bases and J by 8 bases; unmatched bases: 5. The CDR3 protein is CASSLEQGIDEQFF. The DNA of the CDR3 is TGTGCCAGCAGCTTGGAACAGGGGATTGATGAGCAGTTCTTC.

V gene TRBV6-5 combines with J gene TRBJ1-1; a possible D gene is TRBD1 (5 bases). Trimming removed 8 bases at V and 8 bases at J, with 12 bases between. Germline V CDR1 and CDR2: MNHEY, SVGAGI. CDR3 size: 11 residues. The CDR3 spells CASLRVWEAFF. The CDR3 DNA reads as TGTGCCAGCCTCAGGGTTTGGGAAGCTTTCTTT.

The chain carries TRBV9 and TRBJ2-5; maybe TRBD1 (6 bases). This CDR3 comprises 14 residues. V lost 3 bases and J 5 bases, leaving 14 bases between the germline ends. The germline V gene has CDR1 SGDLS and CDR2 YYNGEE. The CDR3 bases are TGTGCCAGCAGCGCCTCAGGGGTCCGGGAGACCCAGTACTTC. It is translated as CASSASGVRETQYF. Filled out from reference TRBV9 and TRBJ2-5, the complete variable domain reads DSGVTQTPKHLITATGQRVTLRCSPRSGDLSVYWYQQSLDQGLQFLIQYYNGEERAKGNILERFSAQQFPDLHSELNLSSLELGDSALYFCASSASGVRETQYFGPGTRLLVL.

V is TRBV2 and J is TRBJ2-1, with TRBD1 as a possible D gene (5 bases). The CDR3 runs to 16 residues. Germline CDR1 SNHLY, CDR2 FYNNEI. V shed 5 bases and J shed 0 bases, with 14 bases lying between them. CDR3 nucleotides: TGTGCCAGCAGTTCCTTAGCCGACAGCTCCTACAATGAGCAGTTCTTC. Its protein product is CASSSLADSSYNEQFF.

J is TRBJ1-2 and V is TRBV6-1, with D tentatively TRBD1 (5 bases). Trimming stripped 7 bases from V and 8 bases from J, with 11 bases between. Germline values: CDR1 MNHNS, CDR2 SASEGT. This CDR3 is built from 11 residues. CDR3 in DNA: TGTGCCAGCACCGGAGGGGTCGGCTACACCTTC. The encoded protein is CASTGGVGYTF.

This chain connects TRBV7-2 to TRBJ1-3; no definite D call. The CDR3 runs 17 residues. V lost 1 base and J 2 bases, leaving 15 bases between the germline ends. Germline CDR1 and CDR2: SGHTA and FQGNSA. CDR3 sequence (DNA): TGTGCCAGCAGCTTAGGGGTGAGAGGATGGGCTGGAAACACCATATATTTT. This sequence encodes CASSLGVRGWAGNTIYF. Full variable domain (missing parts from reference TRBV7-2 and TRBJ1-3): GAGVSQSPSNKVTEKGKDVELRCDPISGHTALYWYRQSLGQGLEFLIYFQGNSAPDKSGLPSDRFSAERTGGSVSTLTIQRTQQEDSAVYLCASSLGVRGWAGNTIYFGEGSWLTVV.

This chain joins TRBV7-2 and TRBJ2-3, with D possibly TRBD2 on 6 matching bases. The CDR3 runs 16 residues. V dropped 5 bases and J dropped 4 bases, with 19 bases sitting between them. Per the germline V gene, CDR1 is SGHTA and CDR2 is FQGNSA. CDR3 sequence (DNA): TGTGCCAGCAGCCCCCCCGGTAGCGGACCTTCAGATACGCAGTATTTT. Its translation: CASSPPGSGPSDTQYF.